This TCR beta chain derives from a study of OX40 agonist ivuxolimab in advanced cancers. At the level of the study: Ivuxolimab, an antibody that agonizes OX40 (CD134), was administered to the patients. Prior anti-PD-1, anti-PD-L1 or anti-CTLA-4 therapy was allowed; approximately 41% had some.

Study-wide findings and caveats: More expanded clones were seen, on average, in CD8+ T cells than in CD4+.

With respect to this clone: As yet, its antigen is unknown. Distinct nucleotide sequences in the sample also encode this CDR3.

This table comes from immunoSEQ multiplex PCR, and its TCRdb copy is limited to in-frame clones, with some not included. Found here are under 200,000 clones, 94% of them singletons; the top ten hold about 0.3%. Germline V CDR1 and CDR2: SNHLY, FYNNEI. With V trimmed by 7 bases and J by 4 bases, 7 bases remained unmatched. This CDR3 region has 14 residues. This chain uses TRBV2 with TRBJ2-5; 9 bases agree with TRBD2. The source is an adult with an advanced solid tumor such as melanoma, head and neck, liver or kidney cancer. The sample in question was CD4+ or CD8+ T cells sorted from blood, obtained in a trial of the OX40 agonist ivuxolimab. The CDR3 region has the DNA TGTGCCAGCATCTGGCGGGGGGGGCGAGAGACCCAGTACTTC. Amino acid sequence: CASIWRGGRETQYF.